This T cell receptor (beta chain) was observed in a study of regulatory T cells in long-lasting Graves disease. Trimming stripped 3 bases from V and 8 bases from J, with 8 bases between. The CDR3 is 11 residues long. CDR1 and CDR2 from the germline V gene are SGHRS and YFSETQ. Libraries of TCR beta came from iRepertoire HTBI primers plus Arm-PCR of CDR3 regions. From the multiplex PCR reads, TCRdb called clonotypes with MiXCR, one entry per CDR3 protein. Of roughly 530,000 distinct CDR3 sequences listed, around 16% were seen once; the top ten hold 20% to 25%. Documented time point: newly diagnosed GD, antithyroid drugs for less than 3 months. TCR sequences were obtained from RNA taken from PBMCs. This sample also belongs to another study, concerning T cells in Graves' hyperthyroidism and ophthalmopathy.

The genes are TRBV5-1 and TRBJ1-1; no reliable D call. Sequencing was performed on peripheral blood mononuclear cells (PBMCs), taken at new diagnosis, from a patient treated with antithyroid drugs. This TCR derives from a woman aged 35 to 60 with Graves disease. As DNA, the CDR3 is TGCGCCAGCAGCTCCCAAAGAGAAGCTTTCTTT. This sequence encodes CASSSQREAFF.